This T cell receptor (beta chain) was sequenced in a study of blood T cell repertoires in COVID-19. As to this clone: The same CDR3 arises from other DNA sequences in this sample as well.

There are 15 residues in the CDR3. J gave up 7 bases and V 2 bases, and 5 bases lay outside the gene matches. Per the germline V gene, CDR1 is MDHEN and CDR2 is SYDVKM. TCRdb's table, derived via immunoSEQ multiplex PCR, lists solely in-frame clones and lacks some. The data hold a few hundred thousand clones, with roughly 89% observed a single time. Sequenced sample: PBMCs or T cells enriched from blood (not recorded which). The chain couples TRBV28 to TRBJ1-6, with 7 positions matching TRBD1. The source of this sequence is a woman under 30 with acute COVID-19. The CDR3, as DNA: TGTGCCAGCAGTTTACTTCAGGGGGACAATTCACCCCTCCACTTT. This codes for CASSLLQGDNSPLHF.